These T cell receptor beta chains were read from a single sample in a study of blood T cells in healthy people across ages. One entry per CDR3 protein results from TCRdb running MiXCR on the 5' RACE reads. The sample consists of roughly 1,500,000 distinct CDR3 sequences, around 42% of them appearing once. Sample: blood. These receptors originate from a woman aged 18-35 years in good health. Each CDR3 is given with its conserved first and last residue. A D gene is named only where the DNA matches it firmly. Clone size is stated in some rows and not others, as once, few, many or a class when expanded.

TRBV20-1	TRBJ2-7	-	15	-	CSARGGLNPFYEQYF	TGCAGTGCTAGAGGTGGCCTAAACCCCTTCTACGAGCAGTACTTC
TRBV11-2	TRBJ2-2	TRBD2	15	-	CASSKLAGPTEELFF	TGTGCCAGCAGTAAACTAGCGGGTCCCACCGAGGAGCTGTTTTTT
TRBV20-1	TRBJ1-1	-	13	-	CSARDRRTGEAFF	TGCAGTGCTAGAGATCGTCGCACGGGCGAAGCTTTCTTT
TRBV30	TRBJ2-7	-	14	-	CAWKPKGAEYEQYF	TGTGCCTGGAAACCGAAAGGGGCTGAGTACGAGCAGTACTTC
TRBV7-9	TRBJ2-7	TRBD1	15	few	CASSLGGQGHYEQYF	TGTGCCAGCAGCTTAGGCGGACAGGGGCACTACGAGCAGTACTTC
TRBV10-2	TRBJ2-7	-	11	once	CATRKDYEQYF	TGCGCCACCAGGAAAGACTACGAGCAGTACTTC
TRBV7-2	TRBJ2-7	-	15	-	CASSLTENDPYEQYF	TGTGCCAGCAGCTTGACCGAAAACGACCCCTACGAGCAGTACTTC
TRBV4-1	TRBJ1-1	-	14	-	CASSQRLMNTEAFF	TGCGCCAGCAGCCAAAGATTGATGAACACTGAAGCTTTCTTT
TRBV13	TRBJ2-7	-	14	few	CASSFNQAAAVRYF	TGTGCCAGCAGCTTCAATCAGGCAGCGGCTGTGCGGTACTTC
TRBV15	TRBJ2-1	TRBD2	15	-	CATSRGASGSHEQFF	TGTGCCACCAGCAGAGGCGCTAGCGGAAGTCATGAGCAGTTCTTC
TRBV6-1	TRBJ1-2	-	17	few	CASSEESRQRANYGYTF	TGTGCCAGCAGTGAAGAGTCGAGACAGAGAGCTAACTATGGCTACACCTTC
TRBV6-6	TRBJ1-2	-	12	few	CASMAGPYGYTF	TGTGCCAGCATGGCAGGGCCCTATGGCTACACCTTC
TRBV7-2	TRBJ2-1	TRBD1	16	-	CASSASGTGLYNEQFF	TGTGCCAGCAGCGCCTCCGGGACAGGGCTCTACAATGAGCAGTTCTTC
TRBV9	TRBJ1-2	TRBD1	13	many	CASSVAGGYGYTF	TGTGCCAGCAGTGTGGCAGGGGGCTATGGCTACACCTTC
TRBV18	TRBJ2-7	-	12	-	CASAPGDYEQYF	TGTGCCAGCGCACCGGGCGACTACGAGCAGTACTTC
TRBV3-1	TRBJ2-7	-	15	-	CASSQPTDSSYEQYF	TGTGCCAGCAGCCAGCCGACGGACTCCTCCTACGAGCAGTACTTC
TRBV20-1	TRBJ1-1	TRBD1	15	few	CSAYGQGQGNTEAFF	TGCAGTGCCTATGGACAGGGACAGGGGAACACTGAAGCTTTCTTT
TRBV20-1	TRBJ2-1	TRBD2	15	-	CSARSFSGSYNEQFF	TGCAGTGCTAGATCTTTTAGCGGGAGCTACAATGAGCAGTTCTTC
TRBV28	TRBJ1-1	-	17	-	CASSLTGFLGVNTEAFF	TGTGCCAGCAGTTTAACAGGGTTCCTTGGCGTGAACACTGAAGCTTTCTTT
TRBV29-1	TRBJ1-1	-	14	-	CSVPKGGLATEAFF	TGCAGCGTCCCAAAAGGGGGTTTGGCCACTGAAGCTTTCTTT
TRBV6-5	TRBJ2-5	-	13	-	CASSMDGGETQYF	TGTGCCAGCAGTATGGACGGGGGCGAGACCCAGTACTTC
TRBV9	TRBJ1-6	-	16	few	CASSTHGQGLDSPLHF	TGTGCCAGCAGCACCCACGGGCAGGGCCTTGATTCACCCCTCCACTTT
TRBV4-1	TRBJ2-7	-	16	few	CASSQEAEGINYEQYF	TGCGCCAGCAGCCAAGAAGCGGAGGGAATTAACTACGAGCAGTACTTC
TRBV6-5	TRBJ2-5	-	14	few	CASSYGTLQETQYF	TGTGCCAGCAGTTATGGGACCCTCCAAGAGACCCAGTACTTC
TRBV29-1	TRBJ2-5	-	10	few	CSVWTAEQYF	TGCAGCGTCTGGACAGCTGAGCAGTACTTC
TRBV28	TRBJ1-5	TRBD1	19	-	CASSLNTGTGAYSNQPQHF	TGTGCCAGCAGTTTAAATACCGGGACAGGCGCCTATAGCAATCAGCCCCAGCATTTT
TRBV7-2	TRBJ2-3	-	12	-	CASSYMRDTQYF	TGTGCCAGCAGCTATATGCGTGATACGCAGTATTTT
TRBV20-1	TRBJ2-6	-	15	-	CSARDTDSGANVLTF	TGCAGTGCTAGAGACACAGACTCTGGGGCCAACGTCCTGACTTTC
TRBV2	TRBJ1-2	-	14	few	CASRGLRGGYGYTF	TGTGCCAGCAGGGGGCTTCGCGGGGGCTATGGCTACACCTTC
TRBV7-2	TRBJ2-7	TRBD2	17	-	CAGSPSPERGYVYEQYF	TGTGCCGGCAGCCCATCCCCTGAGCGGGGATACGTCTACGAGCAGTACTTC
TRBV7-6	TRBJ2-7	-	11	many	CASSLDDEQYF	TGTGCCAGCAGCTTAGATGACGAGCAGTACTTC
TRBV9	TRBJ2-5	TRBD2	17	-	CASSVADLAGPQETQYF	TGTGCCAGCAGCGTAGCTGACCTAGCGGGACCTCAAGAGACCCAGTACTTC
TRBV4-1	TRBJ2-5	TRBD2	17	-	CASSQEILLAEGETQYF	TGCGCCAGCAGCCAAGAGATCCTACTAGCGGAGGGGGAGACCCAGTACTTC
TRBV2	TRBJ2-2	TRBD1	14	-	CASSWDRQTGELFF	TGTGCCAGCAGTTGGGACAGACAGACCGGGGAGCTGTTTTTT
TRBV5-6	TRBJ2-1	-	17	few	CASTVTRRTSSYNEQFF	TGTGCCAGCACCGTGACCCGGCGGACCAGCTCCTACAATGAGCAGTTCTTC
TRBV14	TRBJ2-7	-	12	-	CASSQRSDEQYF	TGTGCCAGCAGCCAACGCAGCGACGAGCAGTACTTC
TRBV10-3	TRBJ1-4	-	14	once	CAIRSPGQNEKLFF	TGTGCCATCAGATCCCCGGGGCAAAATGAAAAACTGTTTTTT
TRBV20-1	TRBJ1-5	-	13	-	CSAPTDVNQPQHF	TGCAGTGCCCCGACGGACGTGAATCAGCCCCAGCATTTT
TRBV20-1	TRBJ1-2	TRBD1	13	few	CSAKRQGLSNYTF	TGCAGTGCCAAGCGACAGGGATTGAGTAATTACACCTTC
TRBV29-1	TRBJ2-1	TRBD2	14	many	CSVEEGLAGYEQFF	TGCAGCGTTGAAGAGGGACTAGCGGGTTATGAGCAGTTCTTC
TRBV20-1	TRBJ1-1	-	10	few	CSARLTEAFF	TGCAGTGCTAGGCTTACTGAAGCTTTCTTT
TRBV20-1	TRBJ2-3	TRBD2	13	many	CSAPASGEKTQYF	TGCAGTGCTCCCGCTAGCGGGGAAAAGACGCAGTATTTT
TRBV20-1	TRBJ1-4	TRBD1	13	few	CSAPYRGNEKLFF	TGCAGTGCACCGTACAGGGGAAATGAAAAACTGTTTTTT
TRBV2	TRBJ2-7	-	15	-	CASSEWLASGDEQYF	TGTGCCAGCAGTGAATGGCTAGCTTCTGGCGATGAGCAGTACTTC
TRBV10-3	TRBJ2-3	TRBD2	16	-	CAISPSPGLNGDTQYF	TGTGCCATCAGTCCCTCACCGGGACTAAACGGAGATACGCAGTATTTT
TRBV20-1	TRBJ2-3	TRBD2	16	few	CSAREAGRRVTDTQYF	TGCAGTGCTAGAGAAGCCGGGAGGAGGGTCACAGATACGCAGTATTTT
TRBV10-3	TRBJ2-7	TRBD2	18	once	CATGGGAGVPLSYNEQYF	TGTGCCACCGGGGGGGGAGCGGGGGTCCCTCTTTCCTACAATGAGCAGTACTTC
TRBV6-5	TRBJ2-7	TRBD1	14	-	CASSADRGLYEQYF	TGTGCCAGCAGTGCGGACAGGGGGCTGTACGAGCAGTACTTC
TRBV7-2	TRBJ2-1	TRBD2	15	-	CASSPQGTRDNEQFF	TGTGCCAGCAGCCCACAAGGGACTAGAGACAATGAGCAGTTCTTC
TRBV20-1	TRBJ2-3	-	14	once	CSAREGGITDTQYF	TGCAGTGCTAGAGAGGGTGGGATCACAGATACGCAGTATTTT
TRBV7-2	TRBJ1-6	-	15	-	CASSLEGGSSSPLHF	TGTGCCAGCAGCTTAGAGGGAGGGAGTAGTTCACCCCTCCACTTT
TRBV3-1	TRBJ2-7	-	14	few	CASSHGANSYEQYF	TGTGCCAGCAGCCACGGGGCCAACTCCTACGAGCAGTACTTC
TRBV6-1	TRBJ1-2	-	12	-	CASSDPGRSYTF	TGTGCCAGCAGTGACCCGGGGCGCAGCTACACCTTC